One sample yielded the 16 T cell receptor beta chains listed below, sequenced in a study of OX40 agonist ivuxolimab in advanced cancers. Here immunoSEQ multiplex PCR was the method, and the copy in TCRdb shows in-frame clones only, minus some. The table includes 100,000 to 130,000 clones, 75% to 95% detected once. The sequencing here drew on CD4+ or CD8+ T cells sorted from blood, taken in a trial of the OX40 agonist ivuxolimab. These receptor sequences come from an adult with an advanced solid tumor such as melanoma, head and neck, liver or kidney cancer.

This chain joins TRBV7-3 and TRBJ2-3; D may be TRBD1 or TRBD2 (5 bases each). Germline V gives CDR1 SGHTA, CDR2 FQGTGA. The CDR3 sequence is 14 residues long. Trimming cost V 3 bases and J 5 bases, with 12 bases left between them. The CDR3 is CASSFMGPLDTQYF. CDR3 nucleotides: TGTGCCAGCAGCTTTATGGGACCCTTAGATACGCAGTATTTT.

The rearrangement uses TRBV9 and TRBJ2-1; D unresolved. The CDR3 contains 19 residues. Trimming removed 4 bases at V and 0 bases at J, with 23 bases between. Germline V gene sequence: CDR1 SGDLS, CDR2 YYNGEE. CDR3 coding DNA: TGTGCCAGCAGCTCACGTAGAGGCGGCAGTCGGAGCTCCTACAATGAGCAGTTCTTC. This sequence encodes CASSSRRGGSRSSYNEQFF.

This clone was detected a few times. V is TRBV9 and J is TRBJ2-7, with TRBD2 matching 8 bases. Germline assignment: CDR1 SGDLS and CDR2 YYNGEE. With V trimmed by 4 bases and J by 7 bases, 10 bases remained unmatched. This CDR3 is 14 amino acids long. CDR3 sequence reads: CASSPREGLGEQYF. The CDR3 nucleotides are TGTGCCAGCAGCCCCCGGGAGGGGTTGGGGGAGCAGTACTTC.

The CDR3 DNA reads TGTGCCAGCAGCCCGAGACTAGCGGGCAGCTCTGGGGCCAACGTCCTGACTTTC. Amino acids: CASSPRLAGSSGANVLTF. V and J are TRBV7-3 and TRBJ2-6, with 10 nucleotides matching TRBD2. V lost 5 bases to trimming and J lost 0 bases; unmatched junction nucleotides: 7. Germline CDR1 SGHTA, CDR2 FQGTGA. CDR3 length equals 18 residues.

V and J are TRBV6-5 and TRBJ2-5; D might be TRBD2 (7 bases). The CDR3 sequence is 14 residues long. Germline V lookup: CDR1 MNHEY, CDR2 SVGAGI. V lost 6 bases and J lost 5, with 16 bases in between. This CDR3 is CASSPPGGRETQYF. The CDR3 DNA reads TGTGCCAGCAGCCCCCCCGGGGGGCGGGAGACCCAGTACTTC.

The genes are TRBV4-3 and TRBJ1-5; tentatively, D is TRBD1 (5 bases). V lost 0 bases, J lost 4 bases, and 16 bases lay in between. CDR1 and CDR2 from the germline V gene are LGHNA and YSLEER. The CDR3 consists of 17 residues. The CDR3 loop is CASSQDRFRGLNQPQHF. The CDR3 bases are TGCGCCAGCAGCCAAGATCGTTTTCGGGGGTTGAATCAGCCCCAGCATTTT.

The V call is TRBV18, the J call TRBJ2-5; 8 bases agree with TRBD2. Trimming took 6 bases from V and 7 from J; bases not matched to a gene: 10. Germline CDR1 is KGHSH and CDR2 is LQKENI. CDR3 length: 14 amino acids. The CDR3 bases are TGTGCCAGCTCCCTCGGGACTAGTACCGGGACCCAGTACTTC. Translation: CASSLGTSTGTQYF.

This rearrangement joins TRBV12-1 to TRBJ2-7; the table's D call of TRBD2 was not tested on the DNA. TRBV12-1 is an annotated pseudogene. CDR3 length equals 16 residues. CDR3 loop: CASNPPGLAGDREQYF. The CDR3 nucleotides read TGTGCCAGCAACCCCCCGGGACTAGCGGGAGACCGCGAGCAGTACTTC.

Only one count was recorded for this clone. The chain employs TRBV7-9 and TRBJ2-2, with D possibly being TRBD2 (5 bases). Trimming took off 9 bases at V and 1 base at J, with 6 bases between the two ends. CDR3 length: 12 amino acids. CDR1 is SEHNR and CDR2 is FQNEAQ in the germline V gene (reference sequence). The CDR3 DNA sequence: TGTGCCAGGGAGGAGAACACCGGGGAGCTGTTTTTT. Translation gives CAREENTGELFF.

This sequence joins TRBV7-2 and TRBJ2-5; 10 nucleotides agree with TRBD2. Trimming took 1 base from V and 5 from J; bases not matched to a gene: 7. This CDR3 has 16 residues. The V gene's germline CDR1 is SGHTA and CDR2 FQGNSA. The CDR3 DNA reads as TGTGCCAGCAGCTTAGGGTCTAGCGGGAGATGGGAGACCCAGTACTTC. Translation gives CASSLGSSGRWETQYF.

V gene TRBV10-1 combines with J gene TRBJ1-4; TRBD1 agrees at 8 bases. In germline, CDR1 is WNHNN, CDR2 SYGVQD (reference sequence). The V segment lost 8 bases and the J segment 10 bases; nucleotides outside the gene matches: 6. The CDR3 runs to 12 residues. The CDR3 region is CASGRDRTKLFF. Written as DNA, the CDR3 is TGCGCCAGCGGACGGGACAGGACAAAACTGTTTTTT.

The chain has TRBV9 and TRBJ2-1; D call uncertain. From germline, CDR1 is SGDLS and CDR2 YYNGEE. This CDR3 contains 15 residues. Trimming pared 0 bases from V and 2 bases from J, leaving 9 bases between. CDR3 residues: CASSVDPTAYNEQFF. CDR3 coding DNA: TGTGCCAGCAGCGTAGACCCCACCGCCTACAATGAGCAGTTCTTC.

The chain links TRBV5-8 to TRBJ1-3, with D hard to call. The V and J ends lost 4 bases and 5 bases respectively, with 13 bases between them. This CDR3 spans 14 amino acids. Germline V gives CDR1 SGHTS, CDR2 YDEGEE. CDR3 coding DNA: TGTGCCAGCAGCCACCCCGCGGGTAGAAACACCATATATTTT. It yields the protein CASSHPAGRNTIYF.

This rearrangement joins TRBV29-1 to TRBJ2-7, with 7 bases lining up with TRBD2. The CDR3 is 13 amino acids. Trimming cost V 4 bases and J 2 bases; bases outside gene matches: 5. The germline V gene has CDR1 SQVTM and CDR2 ANQGSEA. In nucleotides, the CDR3 is TGCAGCGTTGTTAGCGGGCCTACCTACGAGCAGTACTTC. It encodes CSVVSGPTYEQYF.

This rearrangement joins TRBV7-9 to TRBJ1-4; the match to TRBD1 covers 7 bases. The CDR3 has 16 residues. Germline CDR1 and CDR2: SEHNR and FQNEAQ (reference sequence). Losses at the gene ends were 3 bases for V and 4 bases for J; bases not matched to a gene: 8. The CDR3 spells CASSFTVGQNNEKLFF. The DNA for the CDR3 is TGTGCCAGCAGCTTTACTGTGGGACAGAATAATGAAAAACTGTTTTTT.

V usage is TRBV9 and J usage is TRBJ2-2; D ambiguous. Trimming shortened V by 0 bases and J by 0 bases, and 6 bases separated the two germline ends. Germline V lookup: CDR1 SGDLS, CDR2 YYNGEE. The CDR3 spans 15 residues. CDR3 loop: CASSVGTSNTGELFF. The CDR3 region has the DNA TGTGCCAGCAGCGTAGGGACCTCGAACACCGGGGAGCTGTTTTTT. Combining the CDR3 with reference TRBV9 and TRBJ2-2 gives the whole variable domain DSGVTQTPKHLITATGQRVTLRCSPRSGDLSVYWYQQSLDQGLQFLIQYYNGEERAKGNILERFSAQQFPDLHSELNLSSLELGDSALYFCASSVGTSNTGELFFGEGSRLTVL.